The clone carrying this TCR beta chain was recorded a few times. These data are taken from a study of shared clonotypes between healthy human individuals. Germline values: CDR1 MGHRA, CDR2 YSYEKL. The CDR3 is 15 residues long. Unmatched junction bases numbered 3, after V lost 0 bases and J lost 5 bases. Source study methods: There were no quality scores in the junction-only immunoSEQ sequences, so filtering differed. TCRdb keeps only in-frame clones here, not all; method: immunoSEQ multiplex PCR. Clonal size and the V and J genes are those of that table, whereas D and trimming came from the DNA. The sample includes 90,000 to 120,000 clones, approximately 70% seen only once; the top ten take approximately 25%.

The rearrangement links TRBV4-1 to TRBJ1-5, with TRBD1 matching 8 bases. This clonotype was obtained from a woman aged 25 to 39 in good health. Source material: memory CD8+ T cells sorted from blood. Subset in this sample: CD45RO+ cells pooled with CCR7-negative TemRA cells. In nucleotides, the CDR3 is TGCGCCAGCAGCCAAGAGACAGGGGTCTATCAGCCCCAGCATTTT. Translating it yields CASSQETGVYQPQHF.